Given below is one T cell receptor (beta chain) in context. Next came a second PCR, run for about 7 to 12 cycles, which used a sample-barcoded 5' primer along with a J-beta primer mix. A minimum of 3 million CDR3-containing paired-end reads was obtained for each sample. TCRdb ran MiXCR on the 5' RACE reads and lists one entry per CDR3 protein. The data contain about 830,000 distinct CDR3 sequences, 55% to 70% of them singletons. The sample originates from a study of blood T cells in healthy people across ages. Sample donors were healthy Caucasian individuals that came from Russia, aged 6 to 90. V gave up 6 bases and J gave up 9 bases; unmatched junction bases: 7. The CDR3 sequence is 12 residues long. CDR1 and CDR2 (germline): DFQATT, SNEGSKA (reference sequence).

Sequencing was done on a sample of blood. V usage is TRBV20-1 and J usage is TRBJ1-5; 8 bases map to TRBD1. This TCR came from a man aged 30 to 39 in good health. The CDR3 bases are TGCAGTGCAAGGACAGGGCCGGGGCCCCAGCATTTT. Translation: CSARTGPGPQHF.